The 14 T cell receptor beta chains listed next were all sequenced from one sample in a study of CD8 T cells in ankylosing spondylitis. TCRdb reprocessed the 5' RACE reads via MiXCR and lists one record per CDR3 protein. The sample holds 150,000 to 200,000 distinct CDR3 sequences; around 32% are singletons and the top ten take 4.5% to 6%. The sample consisted of synovial fluid, either unsorted or a sorted T cell fraction (not recorded which). These receptors were collected from a male donor with ankylosing spondylitis.

J is TRBJ1-6 and V is TRBV12-3 or TRBV12-4, with D maybe TRBD1 (6 bases). Trimming took off 6 bases at V and 5 bases at J, with 20 bases between the two ends. CDR3 length: 17 amino acids. This CDR3 reads CASRSGEGGFNNSPLHF. DNA for the CDR3: TGTGCCAGCAGATCTGGAGAAGGGGGTTTCAATAATTCACCCCTCCACTTT.

This clonotype was detected many times. This sequence joins TRBV5-1 and TRBJ2-4; D is possibly TRBD1 or TRBD2 (5 bases each). V gave up 4 bases and J gave up 0 bases, with 8 bases separating them. CDR3 length: 14 amino acids. CDR1 SGHRS and CDR2 YFSETQ come from the germline V gene. The CDR3 loop reads CASSTGTAKNIQYF. The CDR3 coding sequence is TGCGCCAGCAGCACCGGGACAGCCAAAAACATTCAGTACTTC.

The chain links TRBV7-2 to TRBJ2-7; D is perhaps TRBD2 (6 bases). The CDR3 runs 17 residues. Per the germline V gene, CDR1 is SGHTA and CDR2 is FQGNSA. V lost 8 bases, J lost 0 bases, and 23 bases lay in between. The CDR3 coding sequence is TGTGCCAGCCTTACCACACCCGGGACTCTAAGCTCCTACGAGCAGTACTTC. It yields the protein CASLTTPGTLSSYEQYF. Full variable domain (missing parts from reference TRBV7-2 and TRBJ2-7): GAGVSQSPSNKVTEKGKDVELRCDPISGHTALYWYRQSLGQGLEFLIYFQGNSAPDKSGLPSDRFSAERTGGSVSTLTIQRTQQEDSAVYLCASLTTPGTLSSYEQYFGPGTRLTVT.

The gene calls are TRBV28 and TRBJ1-6; no clear D gene. The germline V gene has CDR1 MDHEN and CDR2 SYDVKM. V lost 7 bases and J 10 bases, leaving 17 bases between the germline ends. This CDR3 is built from 14 residues. The CDR3 spells CASTNLPKSSPLHF. CDR3 sequence (DNA): TGTGCCAGCACCAATCTCCCTAAGAGCTCACCCCTCCACTTT.

This clonotype was found a few times. The gene calls are TRBV19 and TRBJ2-5; no clear D gene. This CDR3 is 13 amino acids long. In germline, CDR1 is LNHDA, CDR2 SQIVND (reference sequence). V lost 3 bases and J lost 5, with 10 bases in between. The CDR3: CASSIKGAETQYF. In DNA form, the CDR3 reads TGTGCCAGTAGTATCAAAGGAGCGGAGACCCAGTACTTC.

This clonotype was counted only a few times. The chain has TRBV29-1 and TRBJ2-2; D gene ambiguous. Between the trimmed V and J ends, which lost 7 bases and 2 bases, there was a span of 5 bases. Germline CDR1 and CDR2: SQVTM and ANQGSEA. The CDR3 loop spans 11 amino acids. CDR3 nucleotide sequence: TGCAGCGCCGTCAACACCGGGGAGCTGTTTTTT. Amino acids: CSAVNTGELFF.

This clonotype was observed many times. J is TRBJ2-4 and V is TRBV4-2; D possibly corresponds to TRBD1 (6 bases). CDR1 LGHNA and CDR2 YNFKEQ come from the germline V gene. The CDR3 contains 14 residues. The V gene lost 2 bases and the J gene lost 1 base, with 6 bases spanning the gap. CDR3 loop: CASSQQGAKNIQYF. CDR3 coding DNA: TGTGCCAGCAGCCAACAGGGGGCCAAAAACATTCAGTACTTC.

The chain carries TRBV7-3 and TRBJ2-5; the D gene is possibly TRBD1 (7 bases). The CDR3 is 14 amino acids. Trimming stripped 5 bases from V and 12 bases from J, with 22 bases between. The germline V gene encodes CDR1 SGHTA and CDR2 FQGTGA. CDR3 region: CASSLTGSGYRKYF. As DNA, the CDR3 is TGTGCCAGCAGCCTGACAGGGAGCGGGTATAGGAAGTACTTC.

This chain connects TRBV6-1 to TRBJ1-1; 9 bases are a match to TRBD1. CDR3 size: 13 residues. Trimming took 6 bases from V and 1 from J; bases not matched to a gene: 0. Germline lookup yields CDR1 MNHNS and CDR2 SASEGT. Here the CDR3 DNA reads TGTGCCAGCAGGACAGGGGGGAACACTGAAGCTTTCTTT. Amino acids: CASRTGGNTEAFF.

V and J are TRBV3-1 and TRBJ2-7; no clear D gene. Per the germline V gene, CDR1 is LGHDT and CDR2 is YNNKEL (reference sequence). Deletions cut 4 bases from V and 3 bases from J, with 7 bases between. This CDR3 has 12 amino acids. Here the CDR3 DNA reads TGTGCCAGCAGCCGTCACAACTACGAGCAGTACTTC. Protein: CASSRHNYEQYF.

In this sample, this clonotype turned up a few times. V is TRBV5-1 and J is TRBJ2-7; D remains ambiguous. Trimming stripped 0 bases from V and 2 bases from J, with 6 bases between. The CDR3 is 13 residues long. The germline CDR1 and CDR2 sequences are SGHRS and YFSETQ. CDR3 amino acids: CASSLDDTYEQYF. The CDR3, as DNA: TGCGCCAGCAGCTTGGATGACACCTACGAGCAGTACTTC.

The chain is built from TRBV25-1 and TRBJ2-7; 7 bases are shared with TRBD2. Germline CDR1 is MGHDK and CDR2 is SYGVNS. V lost 3 bases and J lost 6; bases outside the gene matches: 8. This CDR3 has 14 amino acids. The CDR3 DNA is TGTGCCAGCAGTGAGTGGCGGGAGAGTCGCGAGCAGTACTTC. Its protein is CASSEWRESREQYF.

The CDR3: CASSRGQGQETQYF. CDR3 sequence (DNA): TGTGCCAGCAGCCGCGGGCAGGGGCAAGAGACCCAGTACTTC. V is TRBV9 and J is TRBJ2-5; D is perhaps TRBD1 (6 bases). V gave up 4 bases and J gave up 2 bases, with 12 bases separating them. Germline V gene lookup returns CDR1 SGDLS and CDR2 YYNGEE. The CDR3 is 14 amino acids.

The chain is built from TRBV5-6 and TRBJ2-1; 7 nucleotides match TRBD2. Germline trimming cut 1 base from V and 0 bases from J; bases unmatched to any gene: 4. Germline assignment: CDR1 SGHDT and CDR2 YYEEEE. The CDR3 is 16 residues long. The CDR3 DNA is TGTGCCAGCAGCTTGTTGAGCGGGGCCTCCTACAATGAGCAGTTCTTC. Protein sequence: CASSLLSGASYNEQFF.